This TCR beta chain was retrieved from a study of shared clonotypes between healthy human individuals. Study-wide background: The cohort had a couple of women and a few men, ages 18 to 49.

A remark on this clone: The antigen is undetermined.

Regarding the study as a whole: Large sequencing depth failed to make sorted-subset sequencing complete, rarefaction showed.

Per the authors' pipeline: Filtering differed for immunoSEQ, which gave only junction sequences without quality scores. Assay used: immunoSEQ multiplex PCR; TCRdb lists only in-frame clones, some missing. That table is the source of V, J and clone size, and D and trimming were worked out from the DNA. The sample yields about 1.5 million clones, 95% to 99% seen once. The CDR3 is 11 amino acids. V lost 5 bases to trimming and J lost 10 bases, with 11 bases between them. CDR1 MDHEN and CDR2 SYDVKM come from the germline V gene. The specimen was naive CD4+ T cells sorted from blood. As to subset: CD45RA+ positively selected. The rearrangement links TRBV28 to TRBJ1-1; no reliable D call. This receptor was identified in a man younger than 40 in good health. As DNA, the CDR3 is TGTGCCAGCAGTGAGACCCGAGGAGCTTTCTTT. Protein sequence: CASSETRGAFF.